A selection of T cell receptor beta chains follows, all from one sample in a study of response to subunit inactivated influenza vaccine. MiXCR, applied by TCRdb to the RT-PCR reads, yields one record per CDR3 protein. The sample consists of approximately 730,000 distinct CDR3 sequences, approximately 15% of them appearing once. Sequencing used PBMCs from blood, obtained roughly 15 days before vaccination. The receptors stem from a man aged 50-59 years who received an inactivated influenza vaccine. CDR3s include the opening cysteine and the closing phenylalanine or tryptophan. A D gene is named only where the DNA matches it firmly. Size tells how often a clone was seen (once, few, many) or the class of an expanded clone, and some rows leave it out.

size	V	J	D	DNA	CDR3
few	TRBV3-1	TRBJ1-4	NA	TGTGCCAGCAGCCAAATTTATGGTGAAAAACTGTTTTTT	CASSQIYGEKLFF
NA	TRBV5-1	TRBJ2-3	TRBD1	TGCGCCAGCAGCTTAGATCTACAGGGGGCTGGAACAGATACGCAGTATTTT	CASSLDLQGAGTDTQYF
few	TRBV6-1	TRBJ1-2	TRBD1	TGTGCCAGCAGTGACCCAGGGGGTGGCTACACCTTC	CASSDPGGGYTF
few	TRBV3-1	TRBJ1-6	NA	TGTGCCAGCAGCCAACTACAGGGAGTAAGGTCACCCCTCCACTTT	CASSQLQGVRSPLHF
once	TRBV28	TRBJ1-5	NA	TGTGCCAGCAGTTTATGGGCGGGGACCTTCAGCAATCAGCCCCAGCATTTT	CASSLWAGTFSNQPQHF
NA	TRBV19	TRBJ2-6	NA	TGTGCCAGTAGTATGGCCCCAGGGGTTGGGGCCAACGTCCTGACTTTC	CASSMAPGVGANVLTF
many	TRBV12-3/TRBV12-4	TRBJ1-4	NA	TGTGCCAGCAGTTTCCAGCACGAAAAACTGTTTTTT	CASSFQHEKLFF
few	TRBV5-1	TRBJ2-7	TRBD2	TGCGCCAGCAGCCGATCCATAGGGACTAGCGGGTCCTACGAGCAGTACTTC	CASSRSIGTSGSYEQYF
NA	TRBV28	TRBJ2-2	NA	TGTGCCAGCAGGCGACAGTTGAACACCGGGGAGCTGTTTTTT	CASRRQLNTGELFF
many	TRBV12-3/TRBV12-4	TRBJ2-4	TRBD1	TGTGCCAGCAGACGACAGGGGGTGGGCAAAAACATTCAGTACTTC	CASRRQGVGKNIQYF
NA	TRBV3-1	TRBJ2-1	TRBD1	TGTGCCTCCTCCAAGCAGGTCCCCGGGACAGGGGTGGTTAATGAGCAGTTCTTC	CASSKQVPGTGVVNEQFF
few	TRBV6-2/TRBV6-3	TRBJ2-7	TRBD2	TGTGCCAGCAGTGACGCTACTAGCGCCGCTACCTACGAGCAGTACTTC	CASSDATSAATYEQYF
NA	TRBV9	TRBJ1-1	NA	TGTGCCAGCAGCGTGCATCCGAACACTGAAGCTTTCTTT	CASSVHPNTEAFF
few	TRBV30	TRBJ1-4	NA	TGTGCCTGGAGTGGATTTTCAGTTCATGAAAAACTGTTTTTT	CAWSGFSVHEKLFF
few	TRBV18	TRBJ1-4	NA	TGTGCCAGCTCATCGACGGAAGGCTTGACTAATGAAAAACTGTTTTTT	CASSSTEGLTNEKLFF
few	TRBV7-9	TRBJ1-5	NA	TGTGCCAGCAGCTTAGAGACAGCCCAGCCCCAGCATTTT	CASSLETAQPQHF
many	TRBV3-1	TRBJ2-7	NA	TGTGCCAGCAGCAGGTGGACTGGATACGAGCAGTACTTC	CASSRWTGYEQYF
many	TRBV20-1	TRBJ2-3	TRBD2	TGCAGTGCTAGAGGACTAGCGAATACGCAGTATTTT	CSARGLANTQYF
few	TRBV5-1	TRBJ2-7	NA	TGCGCCAGCAGCTTTGGGAGTTTGTCGGACGAGCAGTACTTC	CASSFGSLSDEQYF
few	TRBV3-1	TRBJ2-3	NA	TGTGCCAGCAGCCAAAGCGGCCGGGGGACAGATACGCAGTATTTT	CASSQSGRGTDTQYF
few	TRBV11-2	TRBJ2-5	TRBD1	TGTGCCAGCAGGAACCGGGACAGGCGAGAGACCCAGTACTTC	CASRNRDRRETQYF
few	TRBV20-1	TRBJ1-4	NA	TGCAGTGCTAGAGATCAGGGGTTCACTAATGAAAAACTGTTTTTT	CSARDQGFTNEKLFF
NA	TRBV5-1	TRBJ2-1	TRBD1	TGCGCCAGCGGACAGGGGAACAATGAGCAGTTCTTC	CASGQGNNEQFF
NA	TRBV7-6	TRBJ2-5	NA	TGTGCCAGCGTTAGTGCGGGGGCCGAGACCCAGTACTTC	CASVSAGAETQYF
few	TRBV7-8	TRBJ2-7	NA	TGTGCCAGCAGCTCCGGGACGGCGATGCGATACGAGCAGTACTTC	CASSSGTAMRYEQYF
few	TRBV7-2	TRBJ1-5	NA	TGTGCCAGCAGCGGAGTGGGGGGCAATCAGCCCCAGCATTTT	CASSGVGGNQPQHF
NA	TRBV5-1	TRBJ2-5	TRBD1	TGCGCCAGCAGCTCCGCGGGACAGGGCCAAGAGACCCAGTACTTC	CASSSAGQGQETQYF
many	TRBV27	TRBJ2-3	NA	TGTGCCAGCAGCCCAACCACCACCCCAGATACGCAGTATTTT	CASSPTTTPDTQYF
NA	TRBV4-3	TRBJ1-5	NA	TGCGCCAGCAGCCAAGGGGGCGGCGCAGGACAGCCCCAGCATTTT	CASSQGGGAGQPQHF
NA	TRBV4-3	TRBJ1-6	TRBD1	TGCGCCAGCAGCCAAGGTGGGGGGGGACAGTATAATTCACCCCTCCACTTT	CASSQGGGGQYNSPLHF
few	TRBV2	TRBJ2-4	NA	TGTGCCAGCAGTGGCCTAGCGACACGGGCCATTCAGTACTTC	CASSGLATRAIQYF
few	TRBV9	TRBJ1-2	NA	TGTGCCAGCAGCGTGGAGCCTGGAAATATCGGGGCCTATGGCTACACCTTC	CASSVEPGNIGAYGYTF
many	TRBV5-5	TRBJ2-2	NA	TGTGCCAGCAGCTGGGGGTCGAGTGGCGGGGAGCTGTTTTTT	CASSWGSSGGELFF
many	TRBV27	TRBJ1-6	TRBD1	TGTGCCAGCAGTTTGGGCCAGGGGGATAATTCACCCCTCCACTTT	CASSLGQGDNSPLHF
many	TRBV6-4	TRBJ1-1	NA	TGTGCCAGCAGTGACTCGGGCAGGGCTCTGAACACTGAAGCTTTCTTT	CASSDSGRALNTEAFF
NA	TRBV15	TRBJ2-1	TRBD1	TGTGCCACCAGCAGAGAGTTAGGACAGGGTATCAATGAGCAGTTCTTC	CATSRELGQGINEQFF
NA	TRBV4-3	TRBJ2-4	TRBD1	TGCGCCAGCAGCCAAGACCCGGACAGGTCCTTAGCCAAAAACATTCAGTACTTC	CASSQDPDRSLAKNIQYF
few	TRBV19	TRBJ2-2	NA	TGTGCCAGTAGCCCCCTCGCAGGGGGAGGCGGGGAGCTGTTTTTT	CASSPLAGGGGELFF
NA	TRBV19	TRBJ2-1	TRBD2	TGTGCCACCGGGACGAAGCGGGAGAGGTATGAGCAGTTCTTC	CATGTKRERYEQFF
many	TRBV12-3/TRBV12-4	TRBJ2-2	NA	TGTGCCAGCAGTCCCCGAGACAGGGGAGGGACCGGGGAGCTGTTTTTT	CASSPRDRGGTGELFF
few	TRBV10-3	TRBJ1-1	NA	TGTGCCATCAGTGATTTTTGGGGTGGCGGCACTGAAGCTTTCTTT	CAISDFWGGGTEAFF
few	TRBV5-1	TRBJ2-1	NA	TGCGCCAGCAGCTTACAGGGTGTCGGGAATGAGCAGTTCTTC	CASSLQGVGNEQFF
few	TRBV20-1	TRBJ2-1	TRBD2	TGCAGTGCTCCTTTAGCGGGGCTGGATAATGAGCAGTTCTTC	CSAPLAGLDNEQFF
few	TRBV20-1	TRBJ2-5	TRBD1	TGCAGTGCTAACCTCAGGGGGTGGCAAGAGACCCAGTACTTC	CSANLRGWQETQYF
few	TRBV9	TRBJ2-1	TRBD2	TGTGCCAGCAGCGTAGCCCCTAGCGGGCCTTACAATGAGCAGTTCTTC	CASSVAPSGPYNEQFF
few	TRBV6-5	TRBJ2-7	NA	TGTGCCAGCTCAACGGGGGGCCGCGAGCAGTACTTC	CASSTGGREQYF
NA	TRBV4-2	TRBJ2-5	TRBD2	TGTGCCAGCAGCCAAGGAACTAGCGGGAGCGTTGAGACCCAGTACTTC	CASSQGTSGSVETQYF
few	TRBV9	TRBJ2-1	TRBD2	TGTGCCAGCAGCGTAGCTCCCGGACTAGGAGGTTACAATGAGCAGTTCTTC	CASSVAPGLGGYNEQFF
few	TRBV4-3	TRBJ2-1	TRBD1	TGCGCCAGCAGCCCCCAGTGGCAGGGGGCGCCCCGTGAGCAGTTCTTC	CASSPQWQGAPREQFF
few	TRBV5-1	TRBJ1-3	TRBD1	TGCGCCAGCAGCGGCGCAGGGGGGGGTACGGGAAACACCATATATTTT	CASSGAGGGTGNTIYF
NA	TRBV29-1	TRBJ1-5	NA	TGCAGCGTTGAATTGGGGAGCAATCAGCCCCAGCATTTT	CSVELGSNQPQHF
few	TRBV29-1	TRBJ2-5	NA	TGCAGCGTGACCCTACAGCAAGAGACCCAGTACTTC	CSVTLQQETQYF
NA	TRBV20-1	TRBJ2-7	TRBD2	TGCAGTGCTAGAACCGGGACTAGCGGGAGGGGAAACTACGAGCAGTACTTC	CSARTGTSGRGNYEQYF
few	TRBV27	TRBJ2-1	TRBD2	TGTGCCAGCAAGGGGCTTCTAGCGGGAGGAAACCAGGGGTCCTACAATGAGCAGTTCTTC	CASKGLLAGGNQGSYNEQFF
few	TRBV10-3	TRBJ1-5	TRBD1	TGTGCCATACGGACAGGCCCTGACGGGCCCCAGCATTTT	CAIRTGPDGPQHF
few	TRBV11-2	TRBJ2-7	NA	TGTGCCAGCAGCTTTGGACAGACATCCTACGAGCAGTACTTC	CASSFGQTSYEQYF
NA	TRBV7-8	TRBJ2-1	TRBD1	TGTGCCAGCAGCTCCCCTCAGGGGGTACGAAACTGGGATGAGCAGTTCTTC	CASSSPQGVRNWDEQFF
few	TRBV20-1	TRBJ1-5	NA	TGCAGTGCTAAAAAGAGGGAGTGGACAAATCAGCCCCAGCATTTT	CSAKKREWTNQPQHF
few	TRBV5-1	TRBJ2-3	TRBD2	TGCGCCAGCAGCGGCGGACTAGCGTTCGATACGCAGTATTTT	CASSGGLAFDTQYF
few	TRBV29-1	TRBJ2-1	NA	TGCAGCGTGGCGGACAGAACCTACAATGAGCAGTTCTTC	CSVADRTYNEQFF